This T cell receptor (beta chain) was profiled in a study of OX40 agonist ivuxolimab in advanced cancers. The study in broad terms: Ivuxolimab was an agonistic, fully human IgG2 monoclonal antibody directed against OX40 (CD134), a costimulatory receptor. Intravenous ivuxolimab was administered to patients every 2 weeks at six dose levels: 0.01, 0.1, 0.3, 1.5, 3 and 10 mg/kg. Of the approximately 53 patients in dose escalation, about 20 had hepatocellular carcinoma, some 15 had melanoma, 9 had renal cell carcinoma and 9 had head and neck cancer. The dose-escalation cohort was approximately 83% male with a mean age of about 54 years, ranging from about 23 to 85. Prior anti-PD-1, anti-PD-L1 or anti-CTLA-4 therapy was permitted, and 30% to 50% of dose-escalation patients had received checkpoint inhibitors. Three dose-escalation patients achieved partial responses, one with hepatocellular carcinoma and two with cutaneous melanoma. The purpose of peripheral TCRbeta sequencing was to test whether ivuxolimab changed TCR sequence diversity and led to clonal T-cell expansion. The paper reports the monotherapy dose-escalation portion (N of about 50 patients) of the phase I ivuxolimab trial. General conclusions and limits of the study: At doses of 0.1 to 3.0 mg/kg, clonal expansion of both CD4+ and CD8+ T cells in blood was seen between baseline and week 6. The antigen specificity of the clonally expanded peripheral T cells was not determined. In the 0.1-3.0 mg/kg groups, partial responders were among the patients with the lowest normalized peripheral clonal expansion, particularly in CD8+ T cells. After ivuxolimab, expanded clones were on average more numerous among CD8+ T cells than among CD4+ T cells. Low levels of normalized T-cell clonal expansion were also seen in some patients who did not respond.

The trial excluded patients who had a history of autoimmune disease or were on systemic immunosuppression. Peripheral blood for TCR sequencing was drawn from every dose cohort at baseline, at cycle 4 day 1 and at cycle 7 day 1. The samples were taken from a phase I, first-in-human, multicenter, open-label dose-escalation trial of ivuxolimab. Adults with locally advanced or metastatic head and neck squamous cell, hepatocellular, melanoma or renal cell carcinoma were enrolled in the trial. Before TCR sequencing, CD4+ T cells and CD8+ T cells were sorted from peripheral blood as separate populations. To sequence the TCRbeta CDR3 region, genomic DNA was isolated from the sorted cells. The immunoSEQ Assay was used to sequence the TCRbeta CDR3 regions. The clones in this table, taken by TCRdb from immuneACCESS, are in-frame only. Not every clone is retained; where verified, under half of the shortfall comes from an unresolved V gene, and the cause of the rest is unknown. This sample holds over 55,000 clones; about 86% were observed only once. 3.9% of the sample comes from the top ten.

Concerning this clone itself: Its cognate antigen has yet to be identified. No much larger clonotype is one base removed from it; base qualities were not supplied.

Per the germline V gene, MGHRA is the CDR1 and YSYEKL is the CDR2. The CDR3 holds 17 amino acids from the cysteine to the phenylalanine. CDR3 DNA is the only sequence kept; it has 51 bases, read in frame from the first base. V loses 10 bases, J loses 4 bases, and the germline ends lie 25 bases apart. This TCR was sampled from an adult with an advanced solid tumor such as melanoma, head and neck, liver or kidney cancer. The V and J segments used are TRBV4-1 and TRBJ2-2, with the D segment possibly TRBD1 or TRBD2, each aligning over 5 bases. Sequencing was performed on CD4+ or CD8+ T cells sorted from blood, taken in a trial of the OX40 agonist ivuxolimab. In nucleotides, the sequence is TGCGCCACTGGACGGGCCGGGGCCCGGGGTATCACCGGGGAGCTGTTTTTT. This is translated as CATGRAGARGITGELFF.